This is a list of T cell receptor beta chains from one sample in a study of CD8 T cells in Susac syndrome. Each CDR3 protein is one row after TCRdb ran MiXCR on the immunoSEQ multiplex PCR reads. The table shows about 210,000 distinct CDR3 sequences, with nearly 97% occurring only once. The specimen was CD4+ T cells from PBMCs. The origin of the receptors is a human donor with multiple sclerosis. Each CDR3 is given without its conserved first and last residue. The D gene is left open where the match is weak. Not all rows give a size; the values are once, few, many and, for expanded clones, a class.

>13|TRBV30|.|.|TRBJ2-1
AWSGDSRTYNEQF
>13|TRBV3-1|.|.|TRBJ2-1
ASSQVAGLGNEQF
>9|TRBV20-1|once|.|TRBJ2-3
SARRQNTQY
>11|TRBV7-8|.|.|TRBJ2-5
ASSPTDSGTQY
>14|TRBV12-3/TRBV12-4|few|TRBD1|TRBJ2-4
ASSLGQGLAKNIQY
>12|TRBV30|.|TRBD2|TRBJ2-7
AWSTLAGALEQY
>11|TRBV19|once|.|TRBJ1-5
ATRGVDNQPQH
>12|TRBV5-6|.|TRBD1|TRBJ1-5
ASSLRTGPQPQH
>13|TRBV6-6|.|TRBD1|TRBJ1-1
ASRAGTGAGTEAF
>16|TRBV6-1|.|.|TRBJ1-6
ASSRILGGLTTNSPLH
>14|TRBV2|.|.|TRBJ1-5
ASSPRPSGSNQPQH
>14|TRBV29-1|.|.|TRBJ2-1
SVESKGGYTYNEQF
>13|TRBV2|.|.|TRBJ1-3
ASSEIGLSGNTIY
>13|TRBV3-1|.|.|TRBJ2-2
ASSQITSLTGELF
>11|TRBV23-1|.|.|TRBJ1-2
ASSQTGISGYT
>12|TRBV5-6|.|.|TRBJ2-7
ASSRTARIYEQY
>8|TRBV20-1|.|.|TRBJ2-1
SAKGNEQF
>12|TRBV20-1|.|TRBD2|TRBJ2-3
SASLAGVTDTQY
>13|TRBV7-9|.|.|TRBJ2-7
ASSPSGAWHYEQY
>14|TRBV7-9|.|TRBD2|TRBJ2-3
ASSRPGLAGTDTQY
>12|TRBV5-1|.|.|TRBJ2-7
ASSLAGEPYEQY
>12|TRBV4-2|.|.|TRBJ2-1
ASSRGTEKAEQF
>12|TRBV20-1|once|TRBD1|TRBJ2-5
SAARTGFQETQY
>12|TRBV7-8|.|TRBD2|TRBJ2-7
ASSRLAGAYEQY
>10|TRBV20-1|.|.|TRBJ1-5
SAGASNQPQH
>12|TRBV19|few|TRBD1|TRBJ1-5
ASSTEGGLQPQH
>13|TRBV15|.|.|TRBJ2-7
ATSRDQGGTYEQY
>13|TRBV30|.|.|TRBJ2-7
AWSFGGGYSYEQY
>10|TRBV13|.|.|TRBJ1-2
ASSLDGEGYT
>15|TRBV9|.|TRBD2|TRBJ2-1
ASSVGMLAAGVNEQF
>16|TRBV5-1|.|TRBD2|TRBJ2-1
ASSLGVTLAGAYNEQF
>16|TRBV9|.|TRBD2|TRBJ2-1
ASSSGLAGGPVNNEQF
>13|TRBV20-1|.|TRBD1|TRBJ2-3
SASSDARDRNTQY
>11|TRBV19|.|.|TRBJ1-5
ASGGSKYQPQH
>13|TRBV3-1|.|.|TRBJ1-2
ASSQDAGVDYGYT
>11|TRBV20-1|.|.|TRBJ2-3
SARWQGGNTQY
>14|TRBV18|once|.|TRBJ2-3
ASSPPGQGVTDTQY
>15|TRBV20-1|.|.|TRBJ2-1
SAPPRGSRNNYNEQF
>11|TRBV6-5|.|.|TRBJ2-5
ASRRDGQETQY
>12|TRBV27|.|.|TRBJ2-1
ASSLITRHNEQF
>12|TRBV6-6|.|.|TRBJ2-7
ASNYYRDPYEQY
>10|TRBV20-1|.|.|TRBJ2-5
SAEGRAETQY
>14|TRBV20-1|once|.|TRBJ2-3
SARVLGGVLTDTQY
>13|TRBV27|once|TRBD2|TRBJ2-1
ASSQEAGGPHEQF
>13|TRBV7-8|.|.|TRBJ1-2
ASSLGDGQHYGYT
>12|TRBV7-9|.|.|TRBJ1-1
ASIQGGGWTEAF
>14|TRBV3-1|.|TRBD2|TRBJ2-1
ASSQRGLAGGGEQF
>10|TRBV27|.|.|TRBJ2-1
ASRRYYNEQF